Following are 15 T cell receptor beta chains from one sample sequenced in a study of blood T cell repertoires in COVID-19. Clones were sequenced by immunoSEQ multiplex PCR, and TCRdb holds only the in-frame ones, with some missing. The sample contains over 300,000 clones, roughly 90% of which appear only once. Specimen: peripheral blood. All receptors derive from a man aged 40-49 years with acute or convalescent COVID-19.

J is TRBJ2-7 and V is TRBV21-1; no check of the table's D call, TRBD2, against the DNA was made. TRBV21-1 is noted as a pseudogene. The CDR3 totals 17 residues. CDR3: CASSKDRKRLIGYEQYF. The CDR3 DNA follows: TGTGCCAGCAGCAAAGACCGTAAGCGTCTAATCGGATACGAGCAGTACTTC.

The chain joins TRBV12-3 or TRBV12-4 to TRBJ2-2; the D is unclear. CDR3 size: 13 residues. Between the trimmed V and J ends, which lost 7 bases and 4 bases, there was a span of 10 bases. The CDR3 loop reads CASTRLSTGELFF. The CDR3 DNA sequence: TGTGCCAGCACCCGATTGAGCACCGGGGAGCTGTTTTTT.

The chain carries TRBV19 and TRBJ2-7; maybe TRBD2 (6 bases). This CDR3 region has 16 residues. V shed 4 bases and J shed 2 bases, with 18 bases lying between them. From germline, CDR1 is LNHDA and CDR2 SQIVND (reference sequence). CDR3 DNA sequence: TGTGCCAGTAGTAAGTCGGGGGTCCACTACCCCTACGAGCAGTACTTC. Protein sequence: CASSKSGVHYPYEQYF.

This chain links TRBV6-5 with TRBJ1-2; no reliable D call. Trimming removed 0 bases at V and 4 bases at J, with 9 bases between. The CDR3 spans 14 residues. Germline V gene lookup returns CDR1 MNHEY and CDR2 SVGAGI. The DNA of the CDR3 is TGTGCCAGCAGTTACTCGAGCCCGATCTATGGCTACACCTTC. Translated, it gives CASSYSSPIYGYTF.

The V call is TRBV19, the J call TRBJ2-2, with 9 positions matching TRBD1. CDR3 length equals 13 residues. Germline assignment: CDR1 LNHDA and CDR2 SQIVND (reference sequence). V shed 7 bases, J shed 5 bases, and the junction held 2 bases outside the gene matches. CDR3 in DNA: TGTGCCAGTACCGGACAGGGGACCGGGGAGCTGTTTTTT. Translating gives CASTGQGTGELFF.

The V gene is TRBV10-2, the J gene TRBJ1-4; a possible D gene is TRBD1 (5 bases). Trimming removed 3 bases at V and 7 bases at J, with 9 bases between. Looked up from germline, CDR1 is WSHSY and CDR2 is SAAADI. The CDR3 runs to 13 residues. The CDR3 loop reads CASSDQGGEKLFF. As DNA, the CDR3 is TGCGCCAGCAGTGACCAGGGAGGTGAAAAACTGTTTTTT.

The chain has TRBV12-3 or TRBV12-4 and TRBJ1-1; 8 bases are shared with TRBD1. There are 13 residues in the CDR3. V was clipped by 4 bases and J by 4 bases; unmatched bases: 2. CDR3 protein: CASSSTGATEAFF. The CDR3 DNA reads TGTGCCAGCAGTTCGACAGGGGCCACTGAAGCTTTCTTT.

This chain links TRBV30 with TRBJ2-5; 8 nucleotides line up with TRBD2. Germline V CDR1 and CDR2: GTSNPN, SVGIG (reference sequence). This CDR3 is built from 14 residues. J was trimmed by 1 base and V by 4 bases; bases with no gene match: 5. The CDR3 DNA is TGTGCCTGGAATCGTGCGGGGGGCCAAGAGACCCAGTACTTC. As protein: CAWNRAGGQETQYF. The variable domain in full, completed from reference TRBV30 and TRBJ2-5, reads SQTIHQWPATLVQPVGSPLSLECTVEGTSNPNLYWYRQAAGRGLQLLFYSVGIGQISSEVPQNLSASRPQDRQFILSSKKLLLSDSGFYLCAWNRAGGQETQYFGPGTRLLVL.

The CDR3 reads CASSMDRVSDTQYF. The CDR3 DNA reads as TGCGCCAGCAGTATGGACAGGGTTTCAGATACGCAGTATTTT. V and J are TRBV5-1 and TRBJ2-3; 8 bases are shared with TRBD1. In germline, CDR1 is SGHRS, CDR2 YFSETQ. V shed 5 bases, J shed 4 bases, and the junction held 6 bases outside the gene matches. The CDR3 totals 14 residues.

The chain is built from TRBV21-1 and TRBJ1-2; the table's D gene call, TRBD1, was not cross checked with the DNA. TRBV21-1 is a recognized pseudogene. The CDR3 is 13 residues long. Here the CDR3 reads CASTPPDLAGYTF. The DNA for the CDR3 is TGTGCCAGCACCCCACCTGATCTGGCTGGCTACACCTTC.

The J gene is TRBJ2-7, the V gene TRBV7-9; D is possibly TRBD1 (6 bases). The CDR3 is 14 amino acids. The V end lost 2 bases, the J end lost 6 bases, and 14 bases lay between the germline ends. Germline V gene sequence: CDR1 SEHNR, CDR2 FQNEAQ (reference sequence). CDR3 residues: CASSLSGHRSEQYF. For the CDR3, the DNA is TGTGCCAGCAGCTTATCGGGACATAGGTCCGAGCAGTACTTC.

The gene calls are TRBV28 and TRBJ1-4, with a weak D call TRBD1 (5 bases). The V end lost 3 bases, the J end lost 4 bases, and 12 bases lay between the germline ends. CDR1 and CDR2 (germline): MDHEN, SYDVKM. The CDR3 contains 15 residues. The CDR3 here is CASSFLDRSNEKLFF. CDR3 DNA sequence: TGTGCCAGCAGTTTCCTCGACAGAAGTAATGAAAAACTGTTTTTT.

The CDR3 bases are TGTGCCAGCAGCCGCACGGGACAGGGGCTCAATGAGCAGTTCTTC. Translating it yields CASSRTGQGLNEQFF. V is TRBV5-4 and J is TRBJ2-1; 10 nucleotides agree with TRBD1. Trimming cost V 4 bases and J 6 bases; bases outside gene matches: 7. Looked up from germline, CDR1 is SGHNT and CDR2 is YYREEE (reference sequence). The CDR3 has 15 residues. Using reference TRBV5-4 and TRBJ2-1 for the parts outside the CDR3, the full variable domain is ETGVTQSPTHLIKTRGQQVTLRCSSQSGHNTVSWYQQALGQGPQFIFQYYREEENGRGNFPPRFSGLQFPNYSSELNVNALELDDSALYLCASSRTGQGLNEQFFGPGTRLTVL.

The chain is built from TRBV6-5 and TRBJ1-5; a weak D match, TRBD1 (6 bases). The germline CDR1 and CDR2 sequences are MNHEY and SVGAGI. V was shortened by 2 bases and J by 7 bases, with 15 bases between the two germline ends. CDR3 length: 15 amino acids. Here the CDR3 DNA reads TGTGCCAGCAGTTACGGGGCGGGGGCAGACCAGCCCCAGCATTTT. Its protein is CASSYGAGADQPQHF.

Points on this clone: Relative to the germline gene, one junction end is altered; a read error may explain this. The chain has TRBV7-7 and TRBJ2-7, with 9 bases lining up with TRBD2. Germline CDR1 is SSHAT and CDR2 is FNYEAQ (reference sequence). This CDR3 is built from 15 residues. This CDR3 is CASSPTNSGSYEQYF. The CDR3 nucleotides are TGTGCTAGCAGCCCGACAAATAGCGGGAGTTACGAGCAGTACTTC.